Sequencing of this T cell receptor beta chain was carried out in a study of cytomegalovirus exposure and HLA in healthy donors. The overall study: Findings of an earlier analysis included about 100 million unique TCR beta sequences from roughly 200 million T cells.

13 Jbeta primers and 60 Vbeta primers were used for the PCR. The method was immunoSEQ multiplex PCR; TCRdb's version includes in-frame clones alone and lacks a portion of them. The sample lists about 140,000 clones, 76% occurring once. CDR3 length: 15 amino acids. Trimming shortened V by 2 bases and J by 1 base, and 11 bases separated the two germline ends. Germline V lookup: CDR1 SNHLY, CDR2 FYNNEI. This clone turned up a few times. Its specificity is unknown. Other DNA sequences in this specimen translate into the identical CDR3. General study points: The study listed 164 cytomegalovirus-associated TCR beta chains.

This chain uses TRBV2 with TRBJ1-1, with D perhaps matching TRBD1 (6 bases). The receptor was derived from a man between 40 and 49 years old in good health and CMV-seronegative. Sequencing used PBMCs. As DNA, the CDR3 is TGTGCCAGCAGTGAACAGGGGAAGGAGAACACTGAAGCTTTCTTT. Amino acids: CASSEQGKENTEAFF.